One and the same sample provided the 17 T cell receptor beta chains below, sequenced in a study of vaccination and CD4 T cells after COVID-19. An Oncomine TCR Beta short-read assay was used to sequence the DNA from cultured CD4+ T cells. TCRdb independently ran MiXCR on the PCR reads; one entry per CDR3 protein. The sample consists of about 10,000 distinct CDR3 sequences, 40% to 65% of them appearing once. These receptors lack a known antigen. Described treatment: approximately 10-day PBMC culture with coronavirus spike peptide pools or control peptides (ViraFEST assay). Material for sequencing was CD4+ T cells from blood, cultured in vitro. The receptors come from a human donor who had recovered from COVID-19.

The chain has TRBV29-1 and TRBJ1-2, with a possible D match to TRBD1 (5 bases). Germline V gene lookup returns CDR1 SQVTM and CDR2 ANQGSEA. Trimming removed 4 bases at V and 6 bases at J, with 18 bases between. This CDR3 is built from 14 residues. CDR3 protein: CSVAPGLLRDGYTF. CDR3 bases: TGCAGCGTTGCTCCGGGGCTACTCCGGGATGGCTACACCTTC. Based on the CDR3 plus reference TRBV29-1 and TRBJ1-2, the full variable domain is SAVISQKPSRDICQRGTSLTIQCQVDSQVTMMFWYRQQPGQSLTLIATANQGSEATYESGFVIDKFPISRPNLTFSTLTVSNMSPEDSSIYLCSVAPGLLRDGYTFGSGTRLTVV.

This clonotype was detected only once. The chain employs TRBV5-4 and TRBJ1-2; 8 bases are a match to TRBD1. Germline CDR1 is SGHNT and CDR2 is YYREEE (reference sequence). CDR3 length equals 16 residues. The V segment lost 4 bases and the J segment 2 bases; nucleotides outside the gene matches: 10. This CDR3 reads CASSPITGGGNYGYTF. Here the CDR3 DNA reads TGTGCCAGCAGCCCCATAACAGGGGGAGGGAACTATGGCTACACCTTC.

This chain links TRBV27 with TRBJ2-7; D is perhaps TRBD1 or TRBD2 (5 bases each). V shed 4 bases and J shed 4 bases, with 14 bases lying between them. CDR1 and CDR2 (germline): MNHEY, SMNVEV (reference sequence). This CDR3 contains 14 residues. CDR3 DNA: TGTGCCAGCAGTTCTCTCCCCGGGGCTTACGAGCAGTACTTC. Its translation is CASSSLPGAYEQYF.

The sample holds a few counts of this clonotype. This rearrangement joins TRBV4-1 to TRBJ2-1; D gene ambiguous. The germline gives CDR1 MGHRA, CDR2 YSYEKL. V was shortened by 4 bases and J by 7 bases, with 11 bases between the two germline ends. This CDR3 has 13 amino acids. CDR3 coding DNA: TGCGCCAGCAGCCGCCCAGGCGTAAATGAGCAGTTCTTC. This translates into CASSRPGVNEQFF.

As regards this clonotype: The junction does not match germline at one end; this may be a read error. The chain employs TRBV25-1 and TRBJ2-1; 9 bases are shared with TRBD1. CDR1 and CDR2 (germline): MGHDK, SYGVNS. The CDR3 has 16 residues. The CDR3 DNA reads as TGTGCCAGCACCTTAGACCCGGGACAGGGTGGAAATGGGCAGTTCTTC. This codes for CASTLDPGQGGNGQFF.

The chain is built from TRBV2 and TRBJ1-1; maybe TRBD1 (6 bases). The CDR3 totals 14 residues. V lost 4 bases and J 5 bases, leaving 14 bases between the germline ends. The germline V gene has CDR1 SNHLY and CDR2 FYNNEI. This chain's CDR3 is CASSVLGGGTEAFF. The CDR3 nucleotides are TGTGCCAGCAGTGTTCTGGGGGGCGGAACTGAAGCTTTCTTT.

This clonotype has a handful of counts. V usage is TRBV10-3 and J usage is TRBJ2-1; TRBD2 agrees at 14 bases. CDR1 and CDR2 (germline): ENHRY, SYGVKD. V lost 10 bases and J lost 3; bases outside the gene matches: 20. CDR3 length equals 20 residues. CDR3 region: CATTRPYSGTSGGFYNEQFF. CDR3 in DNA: TGTGCCACCACACGACCCTATTCCGGGACTAGCGGGGGTTTCTACAATGAGCAGTTCTTC.

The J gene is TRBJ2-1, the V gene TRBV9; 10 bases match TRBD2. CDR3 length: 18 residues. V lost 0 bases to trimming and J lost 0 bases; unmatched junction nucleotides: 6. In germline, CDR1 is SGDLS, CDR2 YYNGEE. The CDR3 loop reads CASSVGLAGVLSYNEQFF. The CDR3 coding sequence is TGTGCCAGCAGCGTAGGCCTAGCGGGGGTCCTCTCCTACAATGAGCAGTTCTTC.

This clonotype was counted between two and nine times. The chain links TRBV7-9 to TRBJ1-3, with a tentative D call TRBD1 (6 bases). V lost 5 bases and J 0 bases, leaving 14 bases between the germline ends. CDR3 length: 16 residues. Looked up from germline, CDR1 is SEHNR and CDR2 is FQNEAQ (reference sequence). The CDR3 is CASSLNRDTSGNTIYF. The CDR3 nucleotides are TGTGCCAGCAGCCTTAACAGGGACACCTCTGGAAACACCATATATTTT.

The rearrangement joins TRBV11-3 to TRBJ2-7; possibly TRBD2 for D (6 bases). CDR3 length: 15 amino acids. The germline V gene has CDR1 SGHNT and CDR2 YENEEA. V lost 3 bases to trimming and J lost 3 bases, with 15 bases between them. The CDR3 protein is CASSFGGWDRYEQYF. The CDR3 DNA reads TGTGCCAGCAGCTTTGGGGGGTGGGACCGCTACGAGCAGTACTTC.

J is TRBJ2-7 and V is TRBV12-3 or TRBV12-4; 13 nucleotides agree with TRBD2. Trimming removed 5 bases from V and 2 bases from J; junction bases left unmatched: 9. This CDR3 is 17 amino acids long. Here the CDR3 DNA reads TGTGCCAGCAGTCCCCGGACTAGCGGGGGACCTACCTACGAGCAGTACTTC. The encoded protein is CASSPRTSGGPTYEQYF.

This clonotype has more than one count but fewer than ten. The CDR3 is CAGGTGTNSDEQYF. In DNA, the CDR3 is TGTGCCGGGGGGACCGGGACGAATAGCGACGAGCAGTACTTC. V usage is TRBV2 and J usage is TRBJ2-7; D is possibly TRBD2 (6 bases). The CDR3 loop spans 14 amino acids. Germline V CDR1 and CDR2: SNHLY, FYNNEI. V lost 11 bases to trimming and J lost 5 bases, with 22 bases between them.

The chain's CDR3 is CASSPHQIIYGYTF. CDR3 DNA: TGTGCCAGCAGCCCCCACCAGATTATCTATGGCTACACCTTC. The chain combines TRBV7-2 with TRBJ1-2; D gene ambiguous. The V end lost 5 bases, the J end lost 4 bases, and 14 bases lay between the germline ends. This CDR3 spans 14 amino acids. Germline lookup yields CDR1 SGHTA and CDR2 FQGNSA.

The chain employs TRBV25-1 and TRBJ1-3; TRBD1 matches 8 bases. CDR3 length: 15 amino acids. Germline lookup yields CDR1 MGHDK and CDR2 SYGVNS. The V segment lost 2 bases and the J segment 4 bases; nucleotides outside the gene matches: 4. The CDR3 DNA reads TGTGCCAGCAGTGAAAACAGGGGGTTAGGAAACACCATATATTTT. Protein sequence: CASSENRGLGNTIYF.

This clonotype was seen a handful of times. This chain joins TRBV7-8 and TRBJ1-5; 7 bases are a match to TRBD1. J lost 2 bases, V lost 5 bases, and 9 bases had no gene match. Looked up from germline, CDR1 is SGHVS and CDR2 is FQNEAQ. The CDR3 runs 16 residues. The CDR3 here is CASSPTGQGGNQPQHF. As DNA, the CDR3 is TGTGCCAGCAGCCCAACGGGGCAGGGGGGCAATCAGCCCCAGCATTTT.

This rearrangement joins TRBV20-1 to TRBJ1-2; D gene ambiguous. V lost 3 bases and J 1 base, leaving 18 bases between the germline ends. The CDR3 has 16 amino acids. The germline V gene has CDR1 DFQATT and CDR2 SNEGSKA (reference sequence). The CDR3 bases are TGCAGTGCTAGTCACCTCATATTCCATCTTAACTATGGCTACACCTTC. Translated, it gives CSASHLIFHLNYGYTF.

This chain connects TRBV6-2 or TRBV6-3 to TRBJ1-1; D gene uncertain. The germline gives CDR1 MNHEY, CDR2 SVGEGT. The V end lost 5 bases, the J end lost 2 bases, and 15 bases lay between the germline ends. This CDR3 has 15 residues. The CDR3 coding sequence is TGTGCCAGCAGTGATTCGGGGAGAGGAAACACTGAAGCTTTCTTT. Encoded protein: CASSDSGRGNTEAFF.